These T cell receptor beta chains were read from a single sample in a study of T-cell reconstitution after alpha-beta-depleted transplantation in children. TCRdb used MiXCR to reprocess the PCR reads, holding one entry per CDR3 protein. The sample has fewer than 1 million distinct CDR3 sequences, around 17% seen once. Specimen: PBMCs, mostly from graft donor cells, collected 360 days after TCRalphabeta/CD19-depleted stem cell transplant. The receptors were sampled from a male patient aged 10-17 years who had a stem cell transplant for acute lymphoblastic leukemia, so the T cells may come from the graft donor. The CDR3 runs from the conserved cysteine through the conserved F or W. D genes are given only for firm matches. A row's size may be missing; if present it is once, few, many or a size class.

TRBJ2-4,TRBV7-8,.,.,CASSSTRWDIQYF,TGTGCCAGCAGTTCGACAAGGTGGGACATTCAGTACTTC
TRBJ2-3,TRBV6-5,.,many,CASSRGRDTQYF,TGTGCCAGCAGCCGGGGACGAGATACGCAGTATTTT
TRBJ1-5,TRBV5-6,.,many,CASSLGFQPQHF,TGTGCCAGCAGCTTGGGGTTTCAGCCCCAGCATTTT
TRBJ2-1,TRBV6-1,TRBD1,many,CASRNDRAREQFF,TGTGCCAGCAGAAATGACAGGGCTCGTGAGCAGTTCTTC
TRBJ2-7,TRBV20-1,TRBD2,many,CSARELGAGASYEQYF,TGCAGTGCCCGAGAATTGGGAGCGGGAGCTTCCTACGAGCAGTACTTC
TRBJ2-7,TRBV2,.,many,CASKVGSLNEQYF,TGTGCCAGCAAGGTCGGGAGTTTGAACGAGCAGTACTTC
TRBJ2-6,TRBV27,.,many,CASCSSGANVLTF,TGTGCCAGCTGCAGCTCTGGGGCCAACGTCCTGACTTTC
TRBJ2-1,TRBV12-3/TRBV12-4,TRBD2,.,CASTSGGRYRWQFF,TGTGCCAGCACCTCCGGCGGGAGGTACAGATGGCAGTTCTTC
TRBJ1-1,TRBV5-1,TRBD1,few,CASKIKQGALVWTEAFF,TGCGCCAGCAAGATCAAACAGGGGGCCCTGGTATGGACTGAAGCTTTCTTT
TRBJ1-1,TRBV20-1,.,.,CSARAQKAEGGAFF,TGCAGTGCTAGAGCTCAAAAGGCTGAAGGGGGAGCTTTCTTT
TRBJ1-1,TRBV25-1,.,few,CASSANLGQTNTEAFF,TGTGCCAGCAGTGCAAACCTCGGACAGACTAACACTGAAGCTTTCTTT
TRBJ1-1,TRBV20-1,TRBD1,.,CSASRAETGAFDTEAFF,TGCAGTGCTAGTCGCGCGGAGACAGGGGCCTTTGACACTGAAGCTTTCTTT
TRBJ2-7,TRBV30,.,.,CAWSYGTYSYEQYF,TGTGCCTGGAGTTATGGGACTTACTCCTACGAGCAGTACTTC
TRBJ1-1,TRBV7-9,.,few,CASTTINWAEAFF,TGTGCCAGCACCACGATTAACTGGGCTGAAGCTTTCTTT
TRBJ2-7,TRBV5-1,.,.,CASSLGRDGISYEQYF,TGCGCCAGCAGCTTGGGACGCGATGGGATTAGCTACGAGCAGTACTTC
TRBJ2-3,TRBV27,.,.,CASSRVRGTDTQYF,TGTGCCAGCAGCCGGGTCCGGGGCACAGATACGCAGTATTTT
TRBJ2-7,TRBV18,TRBD1,once,CASSPSGTVPSYEQYF,TGTGCCAGCTCACCCTCCGGGACAGTGCCCTCCTACGAGCAGTACTTC
TRBJ1-1,TRBV18,.,.,CASSLLGRGVTEAFF,TGTGCCAGCTCACTACTGGGCCGGGGGGTCACTGAAGCTTTCTTT
TRBJ2-3,TRBV7-3,.,few,CASSFPDSDTQYF,TGTGCCAGCAGCTTCCCCGACTCGGATACGCAGTATTTT
TRBJ2-3,TRBV6-5,TRBD2,few,CASSYPGLGHTDTQYF,TGTGCCAGCAGTTATCCGGGACTAGGGCACACAGATACGCAGTATTTT
TRBJ2-4,TRBV7-3,TRBD2,.,CASSGGTSGLAKNIQYF,TGTGCCAGCAGCGGTGGGACTAGCGGGTTAGCCAAAAACATTCAGTACTTC
TRBJ2-6,TRBV28,.,.,CASSLSTGRTGANVLTF,TGTGCCAGCAGTTTATCAACAGGGAGGACTGGGGCCAACGTCCTGACTTTC
TRBJ1-1,TRBV5-1,.,many,CASSLPTMNTEAFF,TGCGCCAGCAGCTTACCCACTATGAACACTGAAGCTTTCTTT
TRBJ1-1,TRBV5-1,.,.,CASSIQGTSTEAFF,TGCGCCAGCAGCATCCAGGGGACGTCCACTGAAGCTTTCTTT
TRBJ1-6,TRBV20-1,TRBD1,.,CSARDGTGANSPLHF,TGCAGTGCTAGAGATGGGACAGGAGCTAATTCACCCCTCCACTTT
TRBJ2-7,TRBV5-1,TRBD2,few,CASSFLLAGEAEQYF,TGCGCCAGCAGCTTTTTGCTAGCGGGAGAAGCGGAGCAGTACTTC
TRBJ2-2,TRBV9,TRBD2,.,CASSVSAGLAGGTGELFF,TGTGCCAGCAGCGTTTCGGCTGGACTAGCGGGGGGGACCGGGGAGCTGTTTTTT
TRBJ1-5,TRBV7-9,.,.,CASSDVYSNQPQHF,TGTGCCAGCAGTGACGTATATAGCAATCAGCCCCAGCATTTT
TRBJ2-1,TRBV25-1,TRBD2,many,CASSDRPTSGRVDEQFF,TGTGCCAGCAGTGACCGACCCACTAGCGGGAGGGTCGATGAGCAGTTCTTC